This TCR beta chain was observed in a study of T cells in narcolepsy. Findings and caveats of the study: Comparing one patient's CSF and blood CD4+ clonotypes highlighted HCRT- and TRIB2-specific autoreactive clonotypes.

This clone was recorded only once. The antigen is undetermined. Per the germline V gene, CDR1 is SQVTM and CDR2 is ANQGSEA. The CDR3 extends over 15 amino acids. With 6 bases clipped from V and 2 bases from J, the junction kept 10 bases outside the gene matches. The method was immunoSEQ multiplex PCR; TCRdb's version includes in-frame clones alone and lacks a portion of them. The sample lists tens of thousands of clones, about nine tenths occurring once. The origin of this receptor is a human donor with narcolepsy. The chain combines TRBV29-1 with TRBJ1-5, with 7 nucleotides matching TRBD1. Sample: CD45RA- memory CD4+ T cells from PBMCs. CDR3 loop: CSVRNLTGGNQPQHF. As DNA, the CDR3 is TGCAGCGTAAGAAATTTAACAGGGGGCAATCAGCCCCAGCATTTT. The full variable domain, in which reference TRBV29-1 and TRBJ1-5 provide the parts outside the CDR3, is SAVISQKPSRDICQRGTSLTIQCQVDSQVTMMFWYRQQPGQSLTLIATANQGSEATYESGFVIDKFPISRPNLTFSTLTVSNMSPEDSSIYLCSVRNLTGGNQPQHFGDGTRLSIL.